This entry describes one T cell receptor beta chain. The antigen it binds to is not known. Within one base of it there is no much larger clone, and no base qualities were kept. The data originate from a study of T cell changes during pregnancy in multiple sclerosis (dated by TCRdb to between 2018 and 2021). Notes on the research overall: Changes in the T cell repertoire over the course of pregnancy were examined in this study in women with multiple sclerosis.

The CDR3 runs 12 residues from the cysteine to the phenylalanine. CDR3 DNA only is kept here, 36 bases in frame from base 1. The germline V gene (reference sequence) sets CDR1 to SEHNR and CDR2 to FQNEAQ. Relative to germline, V is 1 base shorter and J is 7 bases shorter, with 7 bases between their ends. Libraries were prepared through the immunoSEQ multiplex PCR assay. TCRdb carries this immuneACCESS record with in-frame sequences only. Its versions omit some clonotypes, under half of them owing to an unresolved V gene in the studies checked, with the rest unexplained. The sample has approximately 25,000 clones on record, around nine tenths of them singletons. 13% of the sample belongs to the ten largest clones.

Recombination joined TRBV7-9 with TRBJ1-1, with no D gene named confidently. The receptor comes from a female donor in good health, enrolled as a control in a pregnancy study. The material sequenced was CD8+ T cells from peripheral blood mononuclear cells, taken in the first trimester of pregnancy. The nucleotides are TGTGCCAGCAGCTTAGTCCGGGGTGAAGCTTTCTTT. The encoded protein is CASSLVRGEAFF.